This TCR beta chain was sequenced in a study of shared clonotypes between healthy human individuals. Donors, without exception, were Caucasian adults residing in Nashville, Tennessee. Comment on this clone: The target antigen is unknown.

Study-level points and caveats: Naive CD4 clonotypes overlapped across a handful of donors at 4.5% to 5.5%. Sharing of clonotypes among donors was expected to vary with sequencing depth.

The repertoire was sequenced with immunoSEQ multiplex PCR; TCRdb's copy has only in-frame clones and lacks some. This table has a few hundred thousand clones, about 97% appearing once. Deletions cut 0 bases from V and 1 base from J, with 4 bases between. The CDR3 covers 15 residues. Germline V gene data show CDR1 as SEHNR and CDR2 as FQNEAQ (reference sequence). The V call is TRBV7-9, the J call TRBJ2-6; D uncertain. This clonotype was obtained from a woman aged 25 to 39 in good health. The specimen was naive CD4+ T cells sorted from blood. Subset given: CD45RA+ positively selected. The CDR3 bases are TGTGCCAGCAGCTTAGCTCAGTCTGGGGCCAACGTCCTGACTTTC. It encodes CASSLAQSGANVLTF.